This T cell receptor beta chain was identified during a study of blood T cell repertoires in COVID-19. As for the study in general: Sites in the United States, Italy and Spain provided acute and convalescent COVID-19 samples. Nucleic acid was either cDNA or gDNA, and it came from T cells, B-cell-depleted T cells, or PBMCs.

CDR3 size: 18 residues. V gave up 7 bases and J gave up 4 bases, with 28 bases separating them. In germline, CDR1 is LNHDA, CDR2 SQIVND (reference sequence). In the authors' workflow: How many nucleated cells were present was estimated from reference gene primer amplification. Measured with immunoSEQ multiplex PCR; TCRdb has only the in-frame clones, and not every one. The D gene and trimming were derived from the DNA, and the V and J assignments and clone size from that table. The sample comprises about 210,000 clones, around 81% of which are singletons, and around 7.3% rests with the top ten. Sequencing used peripheral blood. The chain recombines TRBV19 with TRBJ1-2; D is undetermined. The sequence derives from a woman aged 65 to 85 with acute or convalescent COVID-19. CDR3: CASTHPAAERSSTYGYTF. The CDR3 DNA is TGTGCCAGTACCCACCCGGCGGCGGAGAGGAGTTCCACCTATGGCTACACCTTC.